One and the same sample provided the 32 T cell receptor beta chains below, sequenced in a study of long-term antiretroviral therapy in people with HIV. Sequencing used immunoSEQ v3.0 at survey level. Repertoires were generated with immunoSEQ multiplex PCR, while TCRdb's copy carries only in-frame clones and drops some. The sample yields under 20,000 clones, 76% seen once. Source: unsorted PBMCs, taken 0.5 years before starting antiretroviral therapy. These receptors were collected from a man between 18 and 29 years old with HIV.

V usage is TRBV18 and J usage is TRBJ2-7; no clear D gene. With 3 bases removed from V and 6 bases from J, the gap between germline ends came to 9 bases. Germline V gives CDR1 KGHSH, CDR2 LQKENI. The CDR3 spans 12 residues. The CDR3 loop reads CASSPQGSEQYF. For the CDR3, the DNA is TGTGCCAGCTCACCTCAAGGGTCCGAGCAGTACTTC.

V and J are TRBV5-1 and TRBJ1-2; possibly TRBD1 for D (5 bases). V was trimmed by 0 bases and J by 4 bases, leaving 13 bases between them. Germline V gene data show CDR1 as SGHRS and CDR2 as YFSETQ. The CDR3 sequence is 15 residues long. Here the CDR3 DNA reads TGCGCCAGCAGCTTGGTGGGGGAGAGAGGCTATGGCTACACCTTC. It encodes CASSLVGERGYGYTF.

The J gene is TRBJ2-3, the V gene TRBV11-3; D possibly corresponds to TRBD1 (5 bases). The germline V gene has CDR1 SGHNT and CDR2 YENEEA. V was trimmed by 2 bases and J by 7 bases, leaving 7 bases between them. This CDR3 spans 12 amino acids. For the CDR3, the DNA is TGTGCCAGCAGCTTACCAGGGAATACGCAGTATTTT. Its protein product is CASSLPGNTQYF.

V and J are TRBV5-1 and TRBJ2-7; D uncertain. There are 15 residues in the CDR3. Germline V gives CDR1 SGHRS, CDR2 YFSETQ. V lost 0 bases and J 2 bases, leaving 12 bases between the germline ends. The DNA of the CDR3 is TGCGCCAGCAGCTTGGATCAGGTTCCCACCTACGAGCAGTACTTC. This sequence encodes CASSLDQVPTYEQYF.

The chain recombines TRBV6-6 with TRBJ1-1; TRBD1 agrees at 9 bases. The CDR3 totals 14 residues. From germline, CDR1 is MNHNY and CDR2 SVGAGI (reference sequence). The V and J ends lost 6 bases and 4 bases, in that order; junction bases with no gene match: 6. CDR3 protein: CASSSTGGSTEAFF. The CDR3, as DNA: TGTGCCAGCAGCTCTACAGGGGGCTCCACTGAAGCTTTCTTT.

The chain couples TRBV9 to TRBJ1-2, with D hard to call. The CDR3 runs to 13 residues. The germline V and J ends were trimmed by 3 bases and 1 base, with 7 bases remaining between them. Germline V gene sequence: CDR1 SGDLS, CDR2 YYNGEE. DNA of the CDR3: TGTGCCAGCAGCGGCGGGGTTAACTATGGCTACACCTTC. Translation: CASSGGVNYGYTF.

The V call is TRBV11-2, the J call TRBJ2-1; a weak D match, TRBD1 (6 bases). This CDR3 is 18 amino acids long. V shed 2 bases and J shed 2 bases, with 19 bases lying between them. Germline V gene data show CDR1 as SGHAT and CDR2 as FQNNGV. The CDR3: CASSLRSGRGVTYNEQFF. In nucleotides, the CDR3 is TGTGCCAGCAGCTTAAGGAGTGGCAGGGGCGTAACCTACAATGAGCAGTTCTTC.

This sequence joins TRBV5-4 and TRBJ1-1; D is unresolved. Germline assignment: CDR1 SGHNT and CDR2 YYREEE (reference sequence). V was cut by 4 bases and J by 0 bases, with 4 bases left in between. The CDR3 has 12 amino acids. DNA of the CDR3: TGTGCCAGCAGCCTGATGAACACTGAAGCTTTCTTT. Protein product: CASSLMNTEAFF.

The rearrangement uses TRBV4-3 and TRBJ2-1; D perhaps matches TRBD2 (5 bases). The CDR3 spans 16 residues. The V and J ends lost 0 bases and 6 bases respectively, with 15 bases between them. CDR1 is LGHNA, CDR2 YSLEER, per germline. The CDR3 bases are TGCGCCAGCAGCCAAGACGGGCCGGAGGCGCCCAATGAGCAGTTCTTC. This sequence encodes CASSQDGPEAPNEQFF.

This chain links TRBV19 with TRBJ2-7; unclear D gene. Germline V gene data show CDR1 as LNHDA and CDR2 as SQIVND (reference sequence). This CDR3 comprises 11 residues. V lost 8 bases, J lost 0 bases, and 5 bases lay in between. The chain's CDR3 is CASGGSYEQYF. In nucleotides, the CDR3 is TGTGCCAGTGGTGGCTCCTACGAGCAGTACTTC. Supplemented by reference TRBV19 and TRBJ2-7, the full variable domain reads DGGITQSPKYLFRKEGQNVTLSCEQNLNHDAMYWYRQDPGQGLRLIYYSQIVNDFQKGDIAEGYSVSREKKESFPLTVTSAQKNPTAFYLCASGGSYEQYFGPGTRLTVT.

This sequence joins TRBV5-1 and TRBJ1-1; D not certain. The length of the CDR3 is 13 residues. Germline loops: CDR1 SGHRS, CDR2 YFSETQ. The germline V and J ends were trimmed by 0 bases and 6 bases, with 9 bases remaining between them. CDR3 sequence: CASSLGRGAEAFF. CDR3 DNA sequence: TGCGCCAGCAGCTTGGGTCGGGGAGCTGAAGCTTTCTTT.

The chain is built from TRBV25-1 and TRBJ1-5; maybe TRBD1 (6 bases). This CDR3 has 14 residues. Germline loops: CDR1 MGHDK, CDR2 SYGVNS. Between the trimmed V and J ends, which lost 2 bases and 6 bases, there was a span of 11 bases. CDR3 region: CASSEGGGSQPQHF. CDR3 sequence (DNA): TGTGCCAGCAGTGAAGGAGGGGGAAGTCAGCCCCAGCATTTT.

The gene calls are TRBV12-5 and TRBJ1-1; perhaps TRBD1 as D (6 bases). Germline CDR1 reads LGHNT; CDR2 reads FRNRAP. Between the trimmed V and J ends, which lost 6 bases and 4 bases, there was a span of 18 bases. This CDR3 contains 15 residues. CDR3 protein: CASGPGQIGGTEAFF. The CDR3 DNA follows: TGTGCTAGTGGCCCCGGACAGATCGGGGGCACTGAAGCTTTCTTT.

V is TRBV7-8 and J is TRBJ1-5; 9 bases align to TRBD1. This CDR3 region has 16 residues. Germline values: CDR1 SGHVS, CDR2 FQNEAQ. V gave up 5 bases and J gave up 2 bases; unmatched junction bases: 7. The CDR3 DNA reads TGTGCCAGCAGCCTTTGGGACAGGGAGGGCAATCAGCCCCAGCATTTT. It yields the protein CASSLWDREGNQPQHF.

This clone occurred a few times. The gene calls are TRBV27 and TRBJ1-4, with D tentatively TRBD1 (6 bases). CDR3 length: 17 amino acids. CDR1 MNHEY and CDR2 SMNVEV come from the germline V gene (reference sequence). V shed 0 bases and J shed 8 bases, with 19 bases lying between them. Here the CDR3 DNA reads TGTGCCAGCAGTTTATCGGGGCCGGGGGCCCAGGCAGAAAAACTGTTTTTT. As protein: CASSLSGPGAQAEKLFF.

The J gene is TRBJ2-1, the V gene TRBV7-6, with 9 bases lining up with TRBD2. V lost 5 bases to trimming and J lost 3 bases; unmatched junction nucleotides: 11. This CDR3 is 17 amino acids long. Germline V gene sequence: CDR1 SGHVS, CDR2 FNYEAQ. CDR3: CASSPRPGAGGYNEQFF. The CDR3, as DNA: TGTGCCAGCAGCCCACGCCCCGGAGCGGGAGGCTACAATGAGCAGTTCTTC.

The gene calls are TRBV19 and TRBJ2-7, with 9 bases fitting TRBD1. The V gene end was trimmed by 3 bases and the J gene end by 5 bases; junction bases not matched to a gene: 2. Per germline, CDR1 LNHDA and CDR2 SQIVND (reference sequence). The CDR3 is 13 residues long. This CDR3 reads CASSMGTGNEQYF. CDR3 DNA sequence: TGTGCCAGTAGTATGGGGACAGGGAACGAGCAGTACTTC.

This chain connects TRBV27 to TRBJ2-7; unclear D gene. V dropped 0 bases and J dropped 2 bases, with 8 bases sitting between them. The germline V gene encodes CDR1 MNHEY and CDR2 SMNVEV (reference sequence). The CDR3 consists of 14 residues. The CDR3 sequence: CASSLSLPPYEQYF. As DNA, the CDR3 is TGTGCCAGCAGTTTATCTCTTCCTCCCTACGAGCAGTACTTC.

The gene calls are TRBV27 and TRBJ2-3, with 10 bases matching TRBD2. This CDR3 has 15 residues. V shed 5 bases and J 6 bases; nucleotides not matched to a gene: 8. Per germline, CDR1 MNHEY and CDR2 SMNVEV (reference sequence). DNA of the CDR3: TGTGCCAGCAGTCCTCGATTAGCGGGAGGTGATACGCAGTATTTT. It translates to CASSPRLAGGDTQYF.

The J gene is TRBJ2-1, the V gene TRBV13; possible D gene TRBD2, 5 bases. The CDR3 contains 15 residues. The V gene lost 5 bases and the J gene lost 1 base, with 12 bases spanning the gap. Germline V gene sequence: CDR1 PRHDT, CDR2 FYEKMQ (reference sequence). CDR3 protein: CASSTRGGSYNEQFF. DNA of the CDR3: TGTGCCAGCAGCACCCGTGGAGGTTCCTACAATGAGCAGTTCTTC.

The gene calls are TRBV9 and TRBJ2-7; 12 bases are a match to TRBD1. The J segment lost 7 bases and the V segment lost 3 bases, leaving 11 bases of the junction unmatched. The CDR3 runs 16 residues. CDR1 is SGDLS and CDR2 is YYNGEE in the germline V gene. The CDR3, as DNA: TGTGCCAGCAGCGAGAAACACGGGACAGGGGGCGGAGAGCAGTACTTC. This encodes CASSEKHGTGGGEQYF.

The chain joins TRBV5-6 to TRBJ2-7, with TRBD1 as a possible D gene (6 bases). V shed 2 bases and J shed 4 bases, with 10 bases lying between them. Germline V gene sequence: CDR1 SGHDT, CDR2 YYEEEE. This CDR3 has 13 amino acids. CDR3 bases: TGTGCCAGCAGCTTCAGGGGAAGGTACGAGCAGTACTTC. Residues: CASSFRGRYEQYF.

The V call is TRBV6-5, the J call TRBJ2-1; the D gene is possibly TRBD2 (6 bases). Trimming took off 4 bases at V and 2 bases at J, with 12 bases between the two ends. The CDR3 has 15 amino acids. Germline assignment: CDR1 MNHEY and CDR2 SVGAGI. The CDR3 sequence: CASSSGLPTYNEQFF. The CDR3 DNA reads TGTGCCAGCAGTTCCGGACTACCGACCTACAATGAGCAGTTCTTC.

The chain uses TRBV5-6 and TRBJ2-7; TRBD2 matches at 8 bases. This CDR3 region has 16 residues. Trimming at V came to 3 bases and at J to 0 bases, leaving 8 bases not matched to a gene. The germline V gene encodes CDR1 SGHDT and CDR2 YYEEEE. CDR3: CASSSQLAVLSYEQYF. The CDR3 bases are TGTGCCAGCAGCTCACAACTAGCGGTCCTCTCCTACGAGCAGTACTTC.

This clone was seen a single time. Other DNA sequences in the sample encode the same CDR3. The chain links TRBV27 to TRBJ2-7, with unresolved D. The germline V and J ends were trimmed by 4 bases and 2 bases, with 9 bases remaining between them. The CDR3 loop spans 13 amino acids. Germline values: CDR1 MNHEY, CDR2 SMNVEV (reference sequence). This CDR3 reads CASSWQGTYEQYF. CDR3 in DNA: TGTGCCAGCAGTTGGCAAGGTACCTACGAGCAGTACTTC.

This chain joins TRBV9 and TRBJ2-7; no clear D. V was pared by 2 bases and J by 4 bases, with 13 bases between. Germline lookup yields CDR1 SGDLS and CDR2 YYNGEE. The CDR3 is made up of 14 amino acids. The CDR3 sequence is CASSVSSTPYEQYF. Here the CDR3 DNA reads TGTGCCAGCAGCGTCTCCTCCACCCCTTACGAGCAGTACTTC.

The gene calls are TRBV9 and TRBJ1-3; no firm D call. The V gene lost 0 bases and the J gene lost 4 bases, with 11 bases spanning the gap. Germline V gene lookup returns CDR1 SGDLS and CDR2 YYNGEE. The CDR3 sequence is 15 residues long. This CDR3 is CASSVDGRPGNTIYF. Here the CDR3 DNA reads TGTGCCAGCAGCGTAGATGGGAGACCCGGAAACACCATATATTTT.

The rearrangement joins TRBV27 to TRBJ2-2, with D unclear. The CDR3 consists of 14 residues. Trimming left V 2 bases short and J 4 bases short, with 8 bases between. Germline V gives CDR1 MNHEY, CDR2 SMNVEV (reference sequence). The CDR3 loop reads CASSLGVGTGELFF. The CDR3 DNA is TGTGCCAGCAGTTTAGGGGTCGGCACCGGGGAGCTGTTTTTT.

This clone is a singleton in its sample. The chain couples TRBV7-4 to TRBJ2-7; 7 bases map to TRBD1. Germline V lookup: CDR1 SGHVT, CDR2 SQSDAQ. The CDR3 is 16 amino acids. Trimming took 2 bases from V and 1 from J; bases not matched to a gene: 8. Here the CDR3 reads CASSLRGPSRSYEQYF. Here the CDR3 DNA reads TGTGCCAGCAGCTTAAGGGGGCCATCCCGATCCTACGAGCAGTACTTC.

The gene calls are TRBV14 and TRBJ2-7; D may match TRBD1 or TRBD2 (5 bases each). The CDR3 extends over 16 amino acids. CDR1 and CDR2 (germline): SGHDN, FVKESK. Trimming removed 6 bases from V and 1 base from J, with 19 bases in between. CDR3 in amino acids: CASSRERGLSSYEQYF. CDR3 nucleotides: TGTGCCAGCAGTCGCGAGAGGGGTTTAAGTTCCTACGAGCAGTACTTC.

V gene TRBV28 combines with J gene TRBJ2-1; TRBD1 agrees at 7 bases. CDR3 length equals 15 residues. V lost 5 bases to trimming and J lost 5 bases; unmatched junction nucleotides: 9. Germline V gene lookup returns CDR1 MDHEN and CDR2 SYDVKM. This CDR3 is CASSKQGFLDNEQFF. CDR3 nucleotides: TGTGCCAGCAGTAAACAGGGGTTTCTGGACAATGAGCAGTTCTTC.

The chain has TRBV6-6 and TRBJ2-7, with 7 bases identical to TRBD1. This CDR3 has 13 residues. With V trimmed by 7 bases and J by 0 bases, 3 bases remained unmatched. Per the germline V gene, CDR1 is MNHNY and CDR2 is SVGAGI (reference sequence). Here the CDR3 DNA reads TGTGCCAGCAAGACAGGGAGCTCCTACGAGCAGTACTTC. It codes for CASKTGSSYEQYF.